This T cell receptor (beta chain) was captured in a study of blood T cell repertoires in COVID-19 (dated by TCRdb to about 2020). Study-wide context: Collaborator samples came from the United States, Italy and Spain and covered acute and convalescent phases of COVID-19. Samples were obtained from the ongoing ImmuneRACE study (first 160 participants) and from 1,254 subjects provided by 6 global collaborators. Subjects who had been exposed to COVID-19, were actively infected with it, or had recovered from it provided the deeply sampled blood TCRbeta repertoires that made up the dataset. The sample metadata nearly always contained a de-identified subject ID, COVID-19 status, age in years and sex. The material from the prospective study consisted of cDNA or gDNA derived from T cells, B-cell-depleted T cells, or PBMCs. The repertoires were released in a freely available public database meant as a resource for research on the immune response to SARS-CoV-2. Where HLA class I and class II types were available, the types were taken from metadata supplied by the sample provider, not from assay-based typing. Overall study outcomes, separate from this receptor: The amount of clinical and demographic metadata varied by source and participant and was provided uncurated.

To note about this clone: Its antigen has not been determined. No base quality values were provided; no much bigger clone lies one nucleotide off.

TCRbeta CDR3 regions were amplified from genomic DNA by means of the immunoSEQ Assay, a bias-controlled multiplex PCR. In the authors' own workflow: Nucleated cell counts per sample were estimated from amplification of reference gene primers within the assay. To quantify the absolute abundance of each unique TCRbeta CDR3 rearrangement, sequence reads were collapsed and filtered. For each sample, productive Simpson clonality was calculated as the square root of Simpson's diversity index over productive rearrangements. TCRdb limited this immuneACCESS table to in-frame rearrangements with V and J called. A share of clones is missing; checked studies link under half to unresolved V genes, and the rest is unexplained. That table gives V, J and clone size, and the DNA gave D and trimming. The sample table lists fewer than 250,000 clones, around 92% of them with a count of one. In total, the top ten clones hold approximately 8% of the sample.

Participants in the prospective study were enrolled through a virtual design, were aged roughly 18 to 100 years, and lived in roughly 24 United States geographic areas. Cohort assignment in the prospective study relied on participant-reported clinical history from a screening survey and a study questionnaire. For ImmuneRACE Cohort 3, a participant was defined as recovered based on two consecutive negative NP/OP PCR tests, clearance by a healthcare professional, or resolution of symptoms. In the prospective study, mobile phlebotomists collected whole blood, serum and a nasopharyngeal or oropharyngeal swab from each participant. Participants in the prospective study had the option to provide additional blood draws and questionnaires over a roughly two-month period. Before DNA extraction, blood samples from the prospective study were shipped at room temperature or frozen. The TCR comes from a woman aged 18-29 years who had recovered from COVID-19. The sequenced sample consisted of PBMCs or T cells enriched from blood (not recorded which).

The CDR3 region: CASSTGLNTEAFF. DNA sequence: TGTGCCAGCAGTACAGGGCTGAACACTGAAGCTTTCTTT. Recombination joined TRBV9 with TRBJ1-1; the D gene is possibly TRBD1, with 6 bases matching. At the junction V is shortened by 5 bases and J by 0 bases, with 8 bases in between. The CDR1 and CDR2 encoded by the germline V gene are SGDLS and YYNGEE. The CDR3 numbers 13 residues from cysteine through phenylalanine. Just CDR3 DNA is preserved here, 39 bases in frame from base 1.